These 15 T cell receptor beta chains were all obtained from the same sample, sequenced in a study of control samples from healthy donors and cancer patients. The assay was immunoSEQ multiplex PCR, and TCRdb's table has in-frame clones only and misses some. The data hold tens of thousands of clones, with approximately 87% observed a single time. The sample taken for sequencing was blood. The receptors stem from a man in his sixties in good health.

The chain uses TRBV2 and TRBJ2-3; 11 bases are shared with TRBD1. The germline CDR1 and CDR2 sequences are SNHLY and FYNNEI. The CDR3 is 14 amino acids. Losses at the gene ends were 7 bases for V and 4 bases for J; bases not matched to a gene: 4. DNA of the CDR3: TGTGCCAGCACCCCGGGACAGGGGGCAGATACGCAGTATTTT. Its translation: CASTPGQGADTQYF.

The chain joins TRBV5-4 to TRBJ2-3; 9 bases are shared with TRBD1. Trimming at V came to 4 bases and at J to 6 bases, leaving 6 bases not matched to a gene. The germline gives CDR1 SGHNT, CDR2 YYREEE (reference sequence). This CDR3 is 14 amino acids long. The DNA for the CDR3 is TGTGCCAGCAGCCGGGACAGGGCCAGGGATACGCAGTATTTT. This translates into CASSRDRARDTQYF.

V and J are TRBV3-1 (or the pseudogene TRBV3-2) and TRBJ2-7, with D possibly TRBD1 on 6 matching bases. The CDR3 contains 13 residues. Trimming pared 4 bases from V and 5 bases from J, leaving 12 bases between. The germline gives CDR1 LGHDT, CDR2 YNNKEL (reference sequence). The CDR3 protein is CASSPLGGNEQYF. The CDR3 DNA is TGTGCCAGCAGCCCCCTAGGGGGAAACGAGCAGTACTTC.

Here the CDR3 DNA reads TGTGCCAGCTCACCGCGTGGGGGGTTTAGTTACGAGCAGTACTTC. This encodes CASSPRGGFSYEQYF. This chain links TRBV18 with TRBJ2-7, with a weak D call TRBD2 (6 bases). The CDR3 sequence is 15 residues long. Germline V gives CDR1 KGHSH, CDR2 LQKENI. Trimming took off 3 bases at V and 4 bases at J, with 16 bases between the two ends. Together with reference TRBV18 and TRBJ2-7, the CDR3 gives the full variable domain: NAGVMQNPRHLVRRRGQEARLRCSPMKGHSHVYWYRQLPEEGLKFMVYLQKENIIDESGMPKERFSAEFPKEGPSILRIQQVVRGDSAAYFCASSPRGGFSYEQYFGPGTRLTVT.

The chain carries TRBV2 and TRBJ2-1; 8 bases fit TRBD2. V trimming: 9 bases; J trimming: 4 bases; junction bases outside the gene matches: 11. The length of the CDR3 is 15 residues. Germline V lookup: CDR1 SNHLY, CDR2 FYNNEI. This chain's CDR3 is CASQVAGPRYNEQFF. Written as DNA, the CDR3 is TGTGCCAGTCAGGTAGCGGGGCCCCGGTACAATGAGCAGTTCTTC.

The rearrangement links TRBV9 to TRBJ2-2; D remains ambiguous. CDR1 is SGDLS and CDR2 is YYNGEE in the germline V gene. Trimming took off 6 bases at V and 1 base at J, with 4 bases between the two ends. The CDR3 runs to 12 residues. Written as DNA, the CDR3 is TGTGCCAGCACCGGGAACACCGGGGAGCTGTTTTTT. Translation: CASTGNTGELFF.

The chain recombines TRBV7-2 with TRBJ2-2, with no clear D. Trimming stripped 2 bases from V and 0 bases from J, with 7 bases between. Germline CDR1 reads SGHTA; CDR2 reads FQGNSA. The CDR3 is 15 amino acids. CDR3 nucleotides: TGTGCCAGCAGCTTACGGCAAACGAACACCGGGGAGCTGTTTTTT. It encodes CASSLRQTNTGELFF.

This sequence joins TRBV19 and TRBJ1-5; no firm D call. The CDR3 has 14 amino acids. The germline CDR1 and CDR2 sequences are LNHDA and SQIVND (reference sequence). V shed 0 bases and J shed 3 bases, with 6 bases lying between them. CDR3: CASSIEQSNQPQHF. The DNA for the CDR3 is TGTGCCAGTAGTATAGAACAGTCCAATCAGCCCCAGCATTTT.

The gene calls are TRBV14 and TRBJ1-1; D is undetermined. CDR3 length: 14 amino acids. The V gene's germline CDR1 is SGHDN and CDR2 FVKESK. Trimming removed 1 base at V and 6 bases at J, with 12 bases between. CDR3 sequence: CASSQAVGGAEAFF. The CDR3 region has the DNA TGTGCCAGCAGCCAAGCGGTCGGTGGAGCTGAAGCTTTCTTT. The complete variable domain, with remaining parts taken from reference TRBV14 and TRBJ1-1, reads EAGVTQFPSHSVIEKGQTVTLRCDPISGHDNLYWYRRVMGKEIKFLLHFVKESKQDESGMPNNRFLAERTGGTYSTLKVQPAELEDSGVYFCASSQAVGGAEAFFGQGTRLTVV.

The chain carries TRBV11-2 and TRBJ1-6; 9 bases are a match to TRBD1. CDR3 length: 15 amino acids. Germline V gene lookup returns CDR1 SGHAT and CDR2 FQNNGV. With V trimmed by 4 bases and J by 7 bases, 5 bases remained unmatched. The CDR3 bases are TGTGCCAGCAGCTCCGGGACAGGGAGGAATTCACCCCTCCACTTT. This translates into CASSSGTGRNSPLHF. The full variable domain, in which reference TRBV11-2 and TRBJ1-6 provide the parts outside the CDR3, is EAGVAQSPRYKIIEKRQSVAFWCNPISGHATLYWYQQILGQGPKLLIQFQNNGVVDDSQLPKDRFSAERLKGVDSTLKIQPAKLEDSAVYLCASSSGTGRNSPLHFGNGTRLTVT.

V is TRBV12-3 or TRBV12-4 and J is TRBJ1-5; D not certain. V lost 3 bases and J 6 bases, leaving 9 bases between the germline ends. The CDR3 has 13 amino acids. Written as DNA, the CDR3 is TGTGCCAGCAGTTTCGGGGTAGGTCAGCCCCAGCATTTT. This sequence encodes CASSFGVGQPQHF.

This chain joins TRBV27 and TRBJ2-7; 7 nucleotides match TRBD1. The CDR3 is 14 amino acids. Germline CDR1 MNHEY, CDR2 SMNVEV (reference sequence). The V gene end was trimmed by 2 bases and the J gene end by 6 bases; junction bases not matched to a gene: 7. This CDR3 is CASSLNRGQGEQYF. As DNA, the CDR3 is TGTGCCAGCAGTTTAAATAGGGGGCAAGGCGAGCAGTACTTC.

This sequence joins TRBV2 and TRBJ1-3; D possibly corresponds to TRBD1 (6 bases). V lost 8 bases and J lost 1, with 21 bases in between. The CDR3 has 17 amino acids. In germline, CDR1 is SNHLY, CDR2 FYNNEI. CDR3 sequence reads: CASRRDIVGVSGNTIYF. CDR3 sequence (DNA): TGTGCCAGCCGCCGGGACATAGTAGGCGTTTCTGGAAACACCATATATTTT.

The V gene is TRBV9, the J gene TRBJ2-3, with D perhaps TRBD1 or TRBD2 (6 bases each). Germline V gene sequence: CDR1 SGDLS, CDR2 YYNGEE. The CDR3 loop spans 16 amino acids. Trimming took off 0 bases at V and 2 bases at J, with 13 bases between the two ends. The CDR3 DNA sequence: TGTGCCAGCAGCGTAGATAACGGGGGCACCACAGATACGCAGTATTTT. Its translation is CASSVDNGGTTDTQYF.

The chain is built from TRBV7-3 and TRBJ2-1; the match to TRBD2 covers 14 bases. The CDR3 runs to 16 residues. Losses at the gene ends were 1 base for V and 7 bases for J; bases not matched to a gene: 3. CDR1 is SGHTA, CDR2 FQGTGA, per germline. The CDR3 protein is CASSLSRTSGRNEQFF. The DNA of the CDR3 is TGTGCCAGCAGCTTAAGTAGGACTAGCGGGAGGAATGAGCAGTTCTTC.